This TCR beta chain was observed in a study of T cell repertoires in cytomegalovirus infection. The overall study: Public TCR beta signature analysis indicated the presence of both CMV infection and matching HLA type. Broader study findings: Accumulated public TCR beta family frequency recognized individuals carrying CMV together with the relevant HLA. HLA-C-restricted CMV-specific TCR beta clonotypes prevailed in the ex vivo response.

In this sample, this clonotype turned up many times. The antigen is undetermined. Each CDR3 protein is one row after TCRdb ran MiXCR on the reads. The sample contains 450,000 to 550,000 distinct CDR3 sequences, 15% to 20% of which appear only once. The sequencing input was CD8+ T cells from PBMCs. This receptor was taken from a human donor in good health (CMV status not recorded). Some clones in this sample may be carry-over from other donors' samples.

CDR3: CASSLGRRANNEQFF. The CDR3 DNA reads TGTGCCAGCAGCTTAGGGCGCAGGGCGAACAATGAGCAGTTCTTC. This chain connects TRBV5-5 to TRBJ2-1, with D perhaps TRBD1 (5 bases). Trimming pared 2 bases from V and 5 bases from J, leaving 14 bases between. The CDR3 is 15 amino acids. CDR1 and CDR2 (germline): SGHKS, YYEKEE (reference sequence).